These T cell receptor beta chains were read from a single sample in a study of control samples from healthy donors and cancer patients. Generated by immunoSEQ multiplex PCR, the TCRdb table keeps only in-frame clones and is missing some. The sample consists of about 160,000 clones, more than 85% of them appearing once. What was sequenced was blood. The receptors shown here come from a man between 18 and 29 years old in good health. Each CDR3 is given with its conserved first and last residue. The D gene is left open where the match is weak. Some rows have no size entry. The others give once, few or many, or a class for an expanded clone.

CDR3nt,CDR3aa,abundance,len,d_gene,j_gene,v_gene
TGTGCCAGCAGCTTGGCGGGGTTCCGGACGACGAACTTC,CASSLAGFRTTNF,.,13,.,TRBJ2-7,TRBV5-8
TGCGCCAGCAGCCAAGGCGGGGGACTAGCGGGAGAAGAGACCCAGTACTTC,CASSQGGGLAGEETQYF,.,17,TRBD2,TRBJ2-5,TRBV4-1
TGTGCCACCAGCAGAGACAGGGGGCGCCGGACTGAAGCTTTCTTT,CATSRDRGRRTEAFF,.,15,TRBD1,TRBJ1-1,TRBV15
TGTGCCAGCAGGCGACAGGGGAACACTGAAGCTTTCTTT,CASRRQGNTEAFF,.,13,TRBD1,TRBJ1-1,TRBV25-1
TGTGCCAGCACCATGGGACGGAATCAGCCCCAGCATTTT,CASTMGRNQPQHF,.,13,.,TRBJ1-5,TRBV5-8
TGTGCCAGTAGTATGGACGGGGCGGTTCCCACAACTCTGCATTATGGCTACACCTTC,CASSMDGAVPTTLHYGYTF,.,19,.,TRBJ1-2,TRBV19
TGTGCCAGCAGGATTAGCGGGAGCGGTACCGGGGAGCTGTTTTTT,CASRISGSGTGELFF,.,15,TRBD2,TRBJ2-2,TRBV3-1/TRBV3-2
TGTGCCAGCAGCCAAGCAGGGGGCGGGTATGGCCACACCTTC,CASSQAGGGYGHTF,once,14,TRBD1,TRBJ1-2,TRBV3-1/TRBV3-2
TGTGCCAGCAGTTTATTGGTCGCCCGGGGTGAGCAGTTCTTC,CASSLLVARGEQFF,.,14,.,TRBJ2-1,TRBV27
TGTGCCAGCAGTCCAGGGAATGCCTACGAGCAGTACTTC,CASSPGNAYEQYF,.,13,.,TRBJ2-7,TRBV27
TGCGCCAGCAGCTTGGACAGGCTGGGCGAGCAGTACTTC,CASSLDRLGEQYF,.,13,.,TRBJ2-7,TRBV5-1
TGTGCCAGCAGTCGTGGAGCGAACACTGAAGCTTTCTTT,CASSRGANTEAFF,.,13,.,TRBJ1-1,TRBV27
TGCAGTGCATGGACCTCTAACTATGGCTACACCTTC,CSAWTSNYGYTF,few,12,.,TRBJ1-2,TRBV29-1
TGTGCCAGTAGTACCTTAGTTGAGGATTTTTCACCCCTCCACTTT,CASSTLVEDFSPLHF,few,15,.,TRBJ1-6,TRBV19
TGTGCCAGCAGCTTAGTTGGCGGTGTTATGGGACAGGGCTATGGCTACACCTTC,CASSLVGGVMGQGYGYTF,.,18,TRBD1,TRBJ1-2,TRBV7-9
TGTGCCAGCAGTGAAGAGGGGGGACAGGGGGCTCCACCCGGGTACGAGCAGTACTTC,CASSEEGGQGAPPGYEQYF,.,19,TRBD1,TRBJ2-7,TRBV6-1
TGCGCCAGCAGTCCTAGCGGGAGTGGGGGAGCTGGCTCCTACAATGAGCAGTTCTTC,CASSPSGSGGAGSYNEQFF,.,19,TRBD2,TRBJ2-1,TRBV4-1
TGTGCCAGCAGTTACTCCCAGGGGGTTCATGGCTACACCTTC,CASSYSQGVHGYTF,once,14,TRBD1,TRBJ1-2,TRBV6-5
TGTGCCAGCAGTTTGAGACAGGGGGACACCGGGGAGCTGTTTTTT,CASSLRQGDTGELFF,.,15,TRBD1,TRBJ2-2,TRBV28
TGCGCCAGCAGCCACCGGGACAGGGGAGAAAAACTGTTTTTT,CASSHRDRGEKLFF,.,14,TRBD1,TRBJ1-4,TRBV4-1
TGTGCCAGCTCACCCCTATTTAGGCGGCAGACGAACACCGGGGAGCTGTTTTTT,CASSPLFRRQTNTGELFF,.,18,.,TRBJ2-2,TRBV18
TGCGCCAGCAGCTTGGATAGACCGGGAGAGGGGGAAAAACTGTTTTTT,CASSLDRPGEGEKLFF,.,16,.,TRBJ1-4,TRBV5-1
TGCGCCAGCAGACCGAGCGGGGGACAAGAGACCCAGTACTTC,CASRPSGGQETQYF,once,14,TRBD2,TRBJ2-5,TRBV5-1
TGTGCTAGTGGTCCCCTAGAGCAGTATTTT,CASGPLEQYF,.,10,.,TRBJ2-3,TRBV12-5
TGTGCCACCTCGACAAACGGGGTCCCTGAAGCTTTCTTT,CATSTNGVPEAFF,.,13,.,TRBJ1-1,TRBV4-2
TGTGCCAGCAGCGTAGTAGGGGCGCAAACTGAAGCTTTCTTT,CASSVVGAQTEAFF,.,14,.,TRBJ1-1,TRBV9
TGTGCCAGCAGCTCCAACCACCCAGGGGGTGTGTATACAGATACGCAGTATTTT,CASSSNHPGGVYTDTQYF,.,18,TRBD1,TRBJ2-3,TRBV7-9
TGCGCCAGCAGCCAAGGACTCCGGGCCTACAATGAGCAGTTCTTC,CASSQGLRAYNEQFF,once,15,.,TRBJ2-1,TRBV4-3
TGTGCCAGCAGTCTTGAAAGAAACATTCAGTACTTC,CASSLERNIQYF,.,12,.,TRBJ2-4,TRBV12-3/TRBV12-4
TGTGCCAGCAGTTACGGGACGAGCTATAATTCACCCCTCCACTTT,CASSYGTSYNSPLHF,few,15,.,TRBJ1-6,TRBV6-5
TGCGCCAGCAGCTTGGGGACGGAAGCTTTCTTT,CASSLGTEAFF,once,11,.,TRBJ1-1,TRBV5-1
TGTGCCAGCAGCGCAGGACTAGCCCAGATGAATGAGCAGTTCTTC,CASSAGLAQMNEQFF,.,15,TRBD2,TRBJ2-1,TRBV9
TGTGCCTGGTCAGTCAGGTCCTACGAGCAGTACTTC,CAWSVRSYEQYF,.,12,.,TRBJ2-7,TRBV30
TGTGCCAGCAGCTTAGGGCAGGGTCAGCGGCCCCTCCACTTT,CASSLGQGQRPLHF,.,14,.,TRBJ1-6,TRBV13
TGTGCCAGCAGTTTCGGAACGGGAGGAAACGAGCAGTACTTC,CASSFGTGGNEQYF,.,14,TRBD2,TRBJ2-7,TRBV27
TGTGCCAGCAGTTCTTGGACGGAAATAGGCGGCTACACCTTC,CASSSWTEIGGYTF,.,14,.,TRBJ1-2,TRBV27
TGTGCCAGCAGTTTACTGCCAGGGGCTAACTATGGCTACACCTTC,CASSLLPGANYGYTF,.,15,.,TRBJ1-2,TRBV27
TGTGCCAGCCGCCGAGACAGCCCTATTTCTGAGACCCAGTACTTC,CASRRDSPISETQYF,.,15,.,TRBJ2-5,TRBV6-5
TGTGCCACCAGCAGCGGATTAGAGACCCAGTACTTC,CATSSGLETQYF,.,12,.,TRBJ2-5,TRBV15
TGTGCCAGCAGTTTATTCGTCTGGACAGTCAACACCGGGGAGCTGTTTTTT,CASSLFVWTVNTGELFF,.,17,.,TRBJ2-2,TRBV27
TGTGCCAGCAGCTCGAAACACCATTCTGGAAACACCATATATTTT,CASSSKHHSGNTIYF,.,15,.,TRBJ1-3,TRBV7-2
TGTGCCAGCAGCGTGGAGGCGGGAGGGTTGACAGATACGCAGTATTTT,CASSVEAGGLTDTQYF,.,16,TRBD2,TRBJ2-3,TRBV9
TGTGCCATATTAGGGTACGGCACTGAAGCTTTCTTT,CAILGYGTEAFF,.,12,.,TRBJ1-1,TRBV19
TGTGCCAGCACTAGACAGGACTATGGCTACACCTTC,CASTRQDYGYTF,.,12,.,TRBJ1-2,TRBV27
TGCGCCAGCAGCTTGGTTGGTGCGGGGAGGAACACCGGGGAGCTGTTTTTT,CASSLVGAGRNTGELFF,few,17,.,TRBJ2-2,TRBV5-1
TGTGCCAGCTCACCATCCCGGGAGCAGTTCTTC,CASSPSREQFF,.,11,.,TRBJ2-1,TRBV18